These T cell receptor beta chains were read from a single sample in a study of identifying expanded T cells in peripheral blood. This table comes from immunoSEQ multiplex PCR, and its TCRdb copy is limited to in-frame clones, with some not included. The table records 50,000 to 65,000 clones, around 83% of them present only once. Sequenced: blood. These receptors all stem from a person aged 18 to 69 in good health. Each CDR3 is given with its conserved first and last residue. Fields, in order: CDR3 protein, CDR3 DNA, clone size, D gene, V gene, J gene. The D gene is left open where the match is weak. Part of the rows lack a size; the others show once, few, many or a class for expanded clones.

CDR3 protein: CASSIVFRGSHEQYF
CDR3 DNA: TGTGCCAGTAGTATAGTTTTTCGCGGGAGCCACGAGCAGTACTTC
clone size: .
D gene: TRBD2
V gene: TRBV19
J gene: TRBJ2-7

CDR3 protein: CASSYQGGQPQHF
CDR3 DNA: TGTGCCAGCAGTTATCAGGGCGGTCAGCCCCAGCATTTT
clone size: .
D gene: .
V gene: TRBV6-6
J gene: TRBJ1-5

CDR3 protein: CAWSSRTFDTIYF
CDR3 DNA: TGTGCCTGGAGTTCACGGACTTTTGACACCATATATTTT
clone size: .
D gene: .
V gene: TRBV30
J gene: TRBJ1-3

CDR3 protein: CASRRMNRYSYEQYF
CDR3 DNA: TGTGCCAGCAGACGGATGAACAGGTACTCCTACGAGCAGTACTTC
clone size: few
D gene: .
V gene: TRBV27
J gene: TRBJ2-7

CDR3 protein: CASSRTNEDGYTF
CDR3 DNA: TGCGCCAGCAGTCGGACGAACGAGGATGGCTACACCTTC
clone size: few
D gene: .
V gene: TRBV4-3
J gene: TRBJ1-2

CDR3 protein: CASSADRVYTF
CDR3 DNA: TGTGCCAGCAGCGCTGACAGGGTCTACACCTTC
clone size: .
D gene: TRBD1
V gene: TRBV6-5
J gene: TRBJ1-2

CDR3 protein: CASSPQGSGNTIYF
CDR3 DNA: TGTGCCAGCTCACCACAGGGGTCTGGAAACACCATATATTTT
clone size: .
D gene: .
V gene: TRBV18
J gene: TRBJ1-3

CDR3 protein: CSYYPPGGEQFF
CDR3 DNA: TGCAGCTATTATCCGCCGGGGGGTGAGCAGTTCTTC
clone size: .
D gene: TRBD2
V gene: TRBV29-1
J gene: TRBJ2-1

CDR3 protein: CASSQEGLARDTQYF
CDR3 DNA: TGTGCCAGCAGCCAAGAAGGGCTAGCGAGGGATACGCAGTATTTT
clone size: .
D gene: .
V gene: TRBV4-2
J gene: TRBJ2-3

CDR3 protein: CASSSVMAGNTIYF
CDR3 DNA: TGTGCCAGTAGCTCAGTAATGGCTGGAAACACCATATATTTT
clone size: few
D gene: .
V gene: TRBV19
J gene: TRBJ1-3

CDR3 protein: CASSHPGVGLSYNEQFF
CDR3 DNA: TGCGCCAGCAGTCATCCAGGGGTGGGCTTGTCCTACAATGAGCAGTTCTTC
clone size: .
D gene: .
V gene: TRBV5-1
J gene: TRBJ2-1

CDR3 protein: CASSRTEGLRASGNTIYF
CDR3 DNA: TGCGCCAGCAGCCGCACTGAGGGTTTACGGGCCTCTGGAAACACCATATATTTT
clone size: .
D gene: .
V gene: TRBV4-1
J gene: TRBJ1-3

CDR3 protein: CASSEEQQSPRYGYTF
CDR3 DNA: TGTGCCAGCAGTGAAGAGCAACAGAGCCCTCGCTATGGCTACACCTTC
clone size: .
D gene: .
V gene: TRBV6-1
J gene: TRBJ1-2

CDR3 protein: CASSRRLADSTDTQYF
CDR3 DNA: TGTGCCAGCAGCCGCAGACTAGCGGATAGCACAGATACGCAGTATTTT
clone size: .
D gene: TRBD2
V gene: TRBV9
J gene: TRBJ2-3

CDR3 protein: CASSLTNPLLDEQFF
CDR3 DNA: TGTGCCAGCAGCCTGACTAATCCCCTCCTGGATGAGCAGTTCTTC
clone size: .
D gene: .
V gene: TRBV14
J gene: TRBJ2-1

CDR3 protein: CASSSPLGTEETQYF
CDR3 DNA: TGTGCCAGCAGCTCACCATTGGGGACGGAAGAGACCCAGTACTTC
clone size: .
D gene: .
V gene: TRBV5-8
J gene: TRBJ2-5

CDR3 protein: CASRLAGAYNEQFF
CDR3 DNA: TGTGCCAGTAGACTAGCGGGGGCATACAATGAGCAGTTCTTC
clone size: .
D gene: TRBD2
V gene: TRBV19
J gene: TRBJ2-1

CDR3 protein: CATLKQGTGEGTGELFF
CDR3 DNA: TGTGCCACGTTAAAACAGGGAACCGGTGAGGGGACCGGGGAGCTGTTTTTT
clone size: .
D gene: .
V gene: TRBV10-3
J gene: TRBJ2-2

CDR3 protein: CASSELENNEQFF
CDR3 DNA: TGTGCCAGCAGTGAACTAGAAAACAATGAGCAGTTCTTC
clone size: .
D gene: .
V gene: TRBV6-1
J gene: TRBJ2-1

CDR3 protein: CAISETEQGVYGHGYTF
CDR3 DNA: TGTGCCATCAGTGAAACGGAACAGGGGGTCTATGGGCATGGCTACACCTTC
clone size: .
D gene: TRBD1
V gene: TRBV10-3
J gene: TRBJ1-2

CDR3 protein: CASTLLGQGNNEQFF
CDR3 DNA: TGTGCCAGCACCCTTTTGGGACAGGGGAACAATGAGCAGTTCTTC
clone size: .
D gene: TRBD1
V gene: TRBV27
J gene: TRBJ2-1

CDR3 protein: CASSRIQGGSVDTQYF
CDR3 DNA: TGTGCCAGCAGTCGTATTCAGGGGGGCTCGGTTGATACGCAGTATTTT
clone size: .
D gene: .
V gene: TRBV6-6
J gene: TRBJ2-3

CDR3 protein: CASTSGLRYNEQFF
CDR3 DNA: TGTGCCAGCACCTCGGGACTGCGGTACAATGAGCAGTTCTTC
clone size: .
D gene: .
V gene: TRBV6-1
J gene: TRBJ2-1

CDR3 protein: CASSQAFTTPKAGNTIYF
CDR3 DNA: TGCGCCAGCAGCCAAGCTTTCACTACCCCCAAGGCTGGAAACACCATATATTTT
clone size: few
D gene: .
V gene: TRBV4-3
J gene: TRBJ1-3

CDR3 protein: CASSKYTEEKLFF
CDR3 DNA: TGTGCCAGCAGCAAATACACCGAAGAAAAACTGTTTTTT
clone size: .
D gene: .
V gene: TRBV7-2
J gene: TRBJ1-4